These 14 T cell receptor beta chains share one sample of origin, sequenced in a study of cytomegalovirus exposure and HLA in healthy donors. The PCR made use of 60 Vbeta and 13 Jbeta primers. Repertoires were generated with immunoSEQ multiplex PCR, while TCRdb's copy carries only in-frame clones and drops some. Of approximately 140,000 clones in the sample, around 79% are singletons; the top ten hold approximately 6%. Sequencing input: PBMCs. The receptors were sampled from a man aged 45-65 years in good health and CMV-seropositive.

The V and J genes are TRBV29-1 and TRBJ2-1, with D possibly matching TRBD2 (7 bases). Germline values: CDR1 SQVTM, CDR2 ANQGSEA. This CDR3 spans 13 amino acids. V lost 4 bases and J 6 bases, leaving 13 bases between the germline ends. The DNA for the CDR3 is TGCAGCGTTGGGAGGGGGGAGGGCAATGAGCAGTTCTTC. Residues: CSVGRGEGNEQFF.

The V gene is TRBV18, the J gene TRBJ1-1; D perhaps matches TRBD1 (6 bases). This CDR3 has 13 residues. CDR1 is KGHSH and CDR2 is LQKENI in the germline V gene. V lost 3 bases to trimming and J lost 5 bases, with 10 bases between them. The CDR3 nucleotides read TGTGCCAGCTCACCGGACAGTGTGACTGAAGCTTTCTTT. Protein: CASSPDSVTEAFF.

The V call is TRBV5-1, the J call TRBJ2-1; 7 bases are a match to TRBD2. Trimming took 6 bases from V and 0 from J; bases not matched to a gene: 9. CDR3 length: 16 amino acids. Germline V CDR1 and CDR2: SGHRS, YFSETQ. The CDR3 sequence: CASIPSGGSSYNEQFF. CDR3 sequence (DNA): TGCGCCAGCATACCTTCCGGCGGGAGCTCCTACAATGAGCAGTTCTTC. Variable domain in full (rest from reference TRBV5-1 and TRBJ2-1): KAGVTQTPRYLIKTRGQQVTLSCSPISGHRSVSWYQQTPGQGLQFLFEYFSETQRNKGNFPGRFSGRQFSNSRSEMNVSTLELGDSALYLCASIPSGGSSYNEQFFGPGTRLTVL.

This clone came up many times. The chain uses TRBV18 and TRBJ1-1, with D uncertain. This CDR3 is 13 amino acids long. Germline loops: CDR1 KGHSH, CDR2 LQKENI. V was clipped by 2 bases and J by 1 base, with 5 bases between them. CDR3 in amino acids: CASSPGRNTEAFF. DNA for the CDR3: TGTGCCAGCTCACCAGGCAGGAACACTGAAGCTTTCTTT.

The rearrangement uses TRBV9 and TRBJ1-1; no clear D. In germline, CDR1 is SGDLS, CDR2 YYNGEE. This CDR3 has 13 amino acids. V lost 0 bases to trimming and J lost 7 bases, with 10 bases between them. The CDR3 DNA sequence: TGTGCCAGCAGCGTAGGCCAGGCTGGTGAAGCTTTCTTT. This translates into CASSVGQAGEAFF.

This clone has only a few counts. The gene calls are TRBV9 and TRBJ1-2, with unresolved D. The CDR3 has 12 residues. V was shortened by 3 bases and J by 8 bases, with 11 bases between the two germline ends. From germline, CDR1 is SGDLS and CDR2 YYNGEE. This chain's CDR3 is CASSAVTGGYTF. The CDR3 DNA reads as TGTGCCAGCAGCGCGGTCACCGGGGGCTACACCTTC.

CDR3 in DNA: TGTGCCAGCAGCCCTAGGGCAGGGGGATTGGAGACCCAGTACTTC. Its translation is CASSPRAGGLETQYF. The gene calls are TRBV5-4 and TRBJ2-5, with 7 bases lining up with TRBD1. The germline gives CDR1 SGHNT, CDR2 YYREEE (reference sequence). Trimming at V came to 4 bases and at J to 5 bases, leaving 11 bases not matched to a gene. This CDR3 spans 15 amino acids.

V and J are TRBV2 and TRBJ2-5; D is uncertain. The tail of the sequence fits TRBJ2-7 better, so the J call may be wrong. Germline V lookup: CDR1 SNHLY, CDR2 FYNNEI. CDR3 length: 11 residues. The CDR3 reads CASSFGYEQYF. The CDR3 DNA sequence: TGTGCCAGCTCTTTCGGGTACGAGCAGTACTTC.

The chain is built from TRBV11-1 and TRBJ2-1, with 8 bases aligning to TRBD1. V shed 6 bases, J shed 12 bases, and the junction held 13 bases outside the gene matches. CDR3 size: 14 residues. CDR1 is SGHAT and CDR2 is FQDESV in the germline V gene (reference sequence). The CDR3 bases are TGTGCCAGCAGTCTCGGGACAGGCGGGTTTGGGCAGTTCTTC. As protein: CASSLGTGGFGQFF.

This clone was picked up one time. CDR3 sequence: CASSFSREQYF. In DNA form, the CDR3 reads TGTGCCAGCAGTTTTAGCCGCGAGCAGTACTTC. V gene TRBV28 combines with J gene TRBJ2-7; D unresolved. The CDR3 is made up of 11 amino acids. Per germline, CDR1 MDHEN and CDR2 SYDVKM. Trimming took off 3 bases at V and 6 bases at J, with 6 bases between the two ends.

The CDR3 coding sequence is TGTGCCAGCAGCTTAACGTTGGGGCATGAGCAGTTCTTC. As protein: CASSLTLGHEQFF. V is TRBV7-3 and J is TRBJ2-7, with D possibly TRBD1 on 5 matching bases. The J call is doubtful: the DNA matches TRBJ2-1 better. Germline-derived CDR1 and CDR2 are SGHTA and FQGTGA. This CDR3 comprises 13 residues.

This clone appeared once. CDR3 sequence reads: CATSRQAGALSYEQYF. CDR3 nucleotide sequence: TGTGCCACCAGCCGTCAGGCGGGAGCACTCTCCTACGAGCAGTACTTC. This chain connects TRBV15 to TRBJ2-7, with 7 bases matching TRBD2. CDR1 is LNHNV, CDR2 YYDKDF, per germline (reference sequence). CDR3 length: 16 amino acids. J lost 0 bases, V lost 5 bases, and 10 bases had no gene match.

This clone was seen just once. This rearrangement joins TRBV6-1 to TRBJ2-7; D gene unclear. Germline CDR1 MNHNS, CDR2 SASEGT. Trimming took 6 bases from V and 5 from J, leaving 20 bases between them. The CDR3 spans 15 residues. The CDR3 region is CASRDLGEPLNEQYF. Here the CDR3 DNA reads TGTGCCAGCAGAGACTTAGGCGAACCTTTAAACGAGCAGTACTTC.

The genes are TRBV5-1 and TRBJ1-3; D remains ambiguous. Trimming stripped 6 bases from V and 0 bases from J, with 7 bases between. There are 13 residues in the CDR3. Looked up from germline, CDR1 is SGHRS and CDR2 is YFSETQ. The CDR3 spells CASKPDSGNTIYF. The CDR3 bases are TGCGCCAGCAAACCAGACTCTGGAAACACCATATATTTT.